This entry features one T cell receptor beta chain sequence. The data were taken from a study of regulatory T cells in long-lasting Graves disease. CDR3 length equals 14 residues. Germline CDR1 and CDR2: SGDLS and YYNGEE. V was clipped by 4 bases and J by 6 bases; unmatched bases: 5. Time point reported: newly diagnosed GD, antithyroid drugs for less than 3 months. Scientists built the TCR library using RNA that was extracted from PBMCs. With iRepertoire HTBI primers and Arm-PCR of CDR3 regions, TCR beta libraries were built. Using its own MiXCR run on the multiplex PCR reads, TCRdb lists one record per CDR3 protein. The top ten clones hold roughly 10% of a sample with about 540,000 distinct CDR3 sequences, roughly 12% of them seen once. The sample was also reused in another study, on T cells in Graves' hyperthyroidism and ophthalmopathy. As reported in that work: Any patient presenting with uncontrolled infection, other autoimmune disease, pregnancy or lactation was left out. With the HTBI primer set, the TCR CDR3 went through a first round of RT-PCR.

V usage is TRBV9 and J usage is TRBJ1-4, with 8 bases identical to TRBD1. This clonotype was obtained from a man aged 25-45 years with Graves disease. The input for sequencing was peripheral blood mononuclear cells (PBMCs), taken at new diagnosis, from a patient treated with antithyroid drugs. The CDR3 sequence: CASSPDRAYEKLFF. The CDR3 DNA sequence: TGTGCCAGCAGCCCGGACAGGGCTTATGAAAAACTGTTTTTT.